Sequencing of this T cell receptor (beta chain) was carried out in a study of T cell changes during pregnancy in multiple sclerosis. Some clones are missing from TCRdb's copy, which holds only in-frame ones; the method was immunoSEQ multiplex PCR. The sample shows under 25,000 clones, roughly 87% of them seen only once. Germline assignment: CDR1 SGHTA and CDR2 FQGNSA. The CDR3 extends over 16 amino acids. V lost 5 bases and J lost 4; bases outside the gene matches: 8. This sequence was found in a female donor with multiple sclerosis, enrolled in a pregnancy study. This material consisted of CD8+ T cells from peripheral blood mononuclear cells, taken after pregnancy. The chain has TRBV7-2 and TRBJ2-3; 11 positions match TRBD2. The CDR3, as DNA: TGTGCCAGCAGCCCCATAGCGGGAGGGACCCCAGATACGCAGTATTTT. Its protein is CASSPIAGGTPDTQYF.